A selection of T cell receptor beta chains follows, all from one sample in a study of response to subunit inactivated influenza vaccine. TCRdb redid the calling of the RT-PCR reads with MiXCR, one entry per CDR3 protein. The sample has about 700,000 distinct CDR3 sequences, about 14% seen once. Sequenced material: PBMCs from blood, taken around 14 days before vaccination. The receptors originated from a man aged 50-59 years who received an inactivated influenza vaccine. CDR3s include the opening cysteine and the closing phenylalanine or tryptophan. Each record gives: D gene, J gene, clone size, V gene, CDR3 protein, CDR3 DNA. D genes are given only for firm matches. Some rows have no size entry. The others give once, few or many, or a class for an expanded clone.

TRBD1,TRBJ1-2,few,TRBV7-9,CASSLETGAYGYTF,TGTGCCAGCAGCTTAGAGACAGGGGCGTACGGCTACACCTTC
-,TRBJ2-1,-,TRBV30,CAWSVPGGQLGIF,TGTGCCTGGAGTGTCCCCGGAGGGCAATTAGGAATCTTC
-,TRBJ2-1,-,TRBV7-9,CASSPPGGTSYNEQFF,TGTGCCAGCAGCCCCCCCGGGGGAACCTCCTACAATGAGCAGTTCTTC
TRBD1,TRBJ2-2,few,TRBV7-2,CASSTPGTGRTGELFF,TGTGCCAGCAGCACCCCCGGGACAGGGAGGACCGGGGAGCTGTTTTTT
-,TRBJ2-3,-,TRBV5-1,CASMGGGHTITDTQYF,TGCGCCAGCATGGGCGGGGGCCACACAATAACAGATACGCAGTATTTT
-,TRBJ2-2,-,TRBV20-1,CSARDSGPGELFF,TGCAGTGCTAGGGACAGTGGGCCCGGGGAGCTGTTTTTT
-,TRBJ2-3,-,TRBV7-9,CASSETTPDTQYF,TGTGCCAGCAGCGAGACGACCCCAGATACGCAGTATTTT
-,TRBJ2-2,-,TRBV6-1,CASRPGHIRTGELFF,TGTGCCAGCAGACCGGGACACATCAGGACCGGGGAGCTGTTTTTT
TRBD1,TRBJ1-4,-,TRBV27,CASSLSGQAWKLFF,TGTGCCAGCAGTTTATCTGGACAGGCTTGGAAACTGTTTTTT
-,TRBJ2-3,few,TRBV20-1,CSARVMGRNTDTQYF,TGCAGTGCTAGAGTTATGGGCCGCAACACAGATACGCAGTATTTT
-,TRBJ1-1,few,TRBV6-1,CASRTPTMNTEAFF,TGTGCCAGCCGAACCCCCACAATGAACACTGAAGCTTTCTTT
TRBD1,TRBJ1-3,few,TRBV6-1,CASGQQGLAGNTIYF,TGTGCCAGCGGACAACAGGGGCTGGCTGGAAACACCATATATTTT
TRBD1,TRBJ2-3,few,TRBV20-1,CSAHGQGARYTDTQYF,TGCAGTGCTCACGGACAGGGGGCGCGTTACACAGATACGCAGTATTTT
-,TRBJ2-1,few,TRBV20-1,CSARSGTQYNEQFF,TGCAGTGCTAGGTCCGGGACACAATACAATGAGCAGTTCTTC
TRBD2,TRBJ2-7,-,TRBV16,CASSHPSGGKTYEQYF,TGTGCCAGCAGCCACCCCAGCGGGGGGAAAACCTACGAGCAGTACTTC
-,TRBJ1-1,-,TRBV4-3,CASSHSRTSNTEAFF,TGCGCCAGCAGCCACTCGCGAACATCGAACACTGAAGCTTTCTTT
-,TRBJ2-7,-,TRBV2,CASSVLLALREQYF,TGTGCCAGCAGTGTTCTGCTAGCCCTTCGGGAGCAGTACTTC
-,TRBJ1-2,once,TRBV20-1,CSAAPHHRAAGEGYTF,TGCAGTGCCGCCCCTCACCACCGGGCCGCTGGGGAGGGCTACACCTTC
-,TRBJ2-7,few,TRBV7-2,CASSLGGGARYEQYF,TGTGCCAGCAGCTTAGGGGGCGGGGCGCGCTACGAGCAGTACTTC
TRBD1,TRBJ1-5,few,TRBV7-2,CASSTGTGVGQPQHF,TGTGCCAGCAGCACCGGGACAGGGGTCGGCCAGCCCCAGCATTTT
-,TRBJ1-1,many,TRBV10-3,CAISEPGQRNTEAFF,TGTGCCATCAGCGAGCCGGGACAAAGAAACACTGAAGCTTTCTTT
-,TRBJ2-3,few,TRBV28,CASGQSTDTQYF,TGTGCCAGCGGACAGTCCACAGATACGCAGTATTTT
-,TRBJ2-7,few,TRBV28,CASSKEGAGHYEQYF,TGTGCCAGCAGTAAGGAGGGGGCTGGCCACTACGAGCAGTACTTC
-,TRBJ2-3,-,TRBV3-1,CASSQRTYSSTDTQYF,TGTGCCAGCAGCCAAAGGACTTATTCTAGCACAGATACGCAGTATTTT
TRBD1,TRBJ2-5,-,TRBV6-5,CASSDRVGTQYF,TGTGCCAGCAGCGACAGGGTCGGGACCCAGTACTTC
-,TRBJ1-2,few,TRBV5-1,CASSLTLRENYGYTF,TGCGCCAGCAGCTTAACCCTCCGGGAAAACTATGGCTACACCTTC
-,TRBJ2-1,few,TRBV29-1,CSVYRVGEQFF,TGCAGCGTCTACAGGGTGGGTGAGCAGTTCTTC
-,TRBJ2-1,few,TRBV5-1,CASSMVGGEGNEQFF,TGCGCCAGCAGCATGGTGGGCGGAGAAGGAAATGAGCAGTTCTTC
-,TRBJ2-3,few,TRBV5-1,CASRYATDTQYF,TGCGCCAGCAGATACGCAACAGATACGCAGTATTTT
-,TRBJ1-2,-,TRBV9,CASSVAPKGSNYGYTF,TGTGCCAGCAGCGTAGCCCCTAAGGGAAGCAACTATGGCTACACCTTC
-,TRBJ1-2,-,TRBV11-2,CASRKAGNYGYTF,TGTGCCAGCAGGAAGGCAGGGAATTATGGCTACACCTTC
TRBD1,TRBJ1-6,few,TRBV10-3,CAISESMTGKSPLHF,TGTGCCATCAGTGAGTCGATGACAGGGAAATCACCCCTCCACTTT
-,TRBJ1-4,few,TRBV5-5,CASSRDRSTNEKLFF,TGTGCCAGCAGTCGAGACAGATCAACTAATGAAAAACTGTTTTTT
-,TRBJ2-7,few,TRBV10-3,CAISARNSYEQYF,TGTGCCATCAGTGCCAGGAATTCCTACGAGCAGTACTTC
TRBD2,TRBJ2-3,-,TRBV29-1,CSVSSGRITDTQYF,TGCAGCGTTTCTTCCGGGAGGATCACAGATACGCAGTATTTT
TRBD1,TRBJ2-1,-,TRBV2,CASSEDHRGYNEQFF,TGTGCCAGCAGTGAAGACCACAGGGGCTACAATGAGCAGTTCTTC
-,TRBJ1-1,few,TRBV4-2,CASSPHGVGSEAFF,TGTGCCAGCAGCCCACATGGGGTCGGAAGTGAAGCTTTCTTT
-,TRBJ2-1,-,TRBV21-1,CASSKEVYRQGAVNEQFF,TGTGCCAGCAGCAAAGAGGTATATCGACAGGGGGCTGTGAATGAGCAGTTCTTC
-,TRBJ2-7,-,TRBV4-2,CASSQEERSNYEQYF,TGTGCCAGCAGCCAAGAGGAAAGATCTAACTACGAGCAGTACTTC
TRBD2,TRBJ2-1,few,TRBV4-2,CASSLLAGEGDNEQFF,TGTGCCAGCAGCTTACTAGCGGGAGAGGGTGATAATGAGCAGTTCTTC
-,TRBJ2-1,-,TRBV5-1,CASSSITGYEQFF,TGCGCCAGCAGCTCAATAACAGGCTATGAGCAGTTCTTC
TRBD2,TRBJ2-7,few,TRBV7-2,CASSVSGSDEQYF,TGTGCCAGCAGCGTTAGCGGGAGCGACGAGCAGTACTTC
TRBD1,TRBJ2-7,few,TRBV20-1,CSARAGQGAWEQYF,TGCAGTGCTAGGGCCGGACAGGGGGCTTGGGAGCAGTACTTC
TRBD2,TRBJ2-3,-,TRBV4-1,CASSQDPTSADTQYF,TGCGCCAGCAGCCAAGATCCGACTAGCGCAGATACGCAGTATTTT
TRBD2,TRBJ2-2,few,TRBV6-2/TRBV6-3,CASRTSGGPYTGELFF,TGTGCCAGCAGGACTAGCGGGGGGCCTTACACCGGGGAGCTGTTTTTT
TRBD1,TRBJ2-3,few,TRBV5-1,CASSSTDRGAQYF,TGCGCCAGCAGCTCGACCGACAGGGGCGCGCAGTATTTT
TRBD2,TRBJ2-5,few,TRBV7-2,CASSLVGAGGRETQYF,TGTGCCAGCAGCTTAGTAGGAGCGGGAGGCCGGGAGACCCAGTACTTC
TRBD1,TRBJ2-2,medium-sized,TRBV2,CASYLRGQSPTNTGELFF,TGTGCCAGCTACCTGAGGGGACAGTCCCCTACGAACACCGGGGAGCTGTTTTTT
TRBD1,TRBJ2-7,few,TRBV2,CASRVGQGADEQYF,TGTGCCAGCAGGGTGGGACAGGGGGCGGATGAGCAGTACTTC
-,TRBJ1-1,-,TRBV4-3,CASSAGRVEGTEAFF,TGCGCCAGCAGCGCCGGAAGGGTTGAGGGCACTGAAGCTTTCTTT
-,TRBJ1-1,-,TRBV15,CATSFGGTEAFF,TGTGCCACCAGCTTCGGAGGCACTGAAGCTTTCTTT
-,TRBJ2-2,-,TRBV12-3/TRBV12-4,CASSLVGRDGELFF,TGTGCCAGCAGTTTAGTAGGAAGGGACGGGGAGCTGTTTTTT
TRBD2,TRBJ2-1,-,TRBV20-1,CSAPTGGGFYNEQFF,TGCAGTGCTCCAACAGGCGGGGGGTTCTACAATGAGCAGTTCTTC
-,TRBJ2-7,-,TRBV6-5,CASSYSPNTYEQYF,TGTGCCAGCAGTTACTCGCCAAATACCTACGAGCAGTACTTC